This T cell receptor (beta chain) was obtained from a study of spatial heterogeneity in lung cancer. At the level of the study: More beta-chain than alpha-chain sequences were consistently detected. Averaged across combinations, each unique TCR and UMI pairing appeared more than ten times in raw reads, which were uncorrected.

In germline, CDR1 is KGHDR, CDR2 SFDVKD. This CDR3 comprises 11 residues. The V segment lost 7 bases and the J segment 7 bases; nucleotides outside the gene matches: 2. Time point given: sample taken at primary tumor resection. Tumor, nontumor lung or frozen PBMC supplied whole RNA that was sequenced unsorted. The donors comprised 70 to 85 untreated early-stage non-small cell lung cancer patients. All TCR cDNA molecules were individually tagged with a unique molecular identifier. Each CDR3 protein gets one entry after TCRdb re-called the 5' RACE reads with MiXCR. The sample contains tens of thousands of distinct CDR3 sequences, about a fifth of which appear only once. This clonotype was seen a handful of times.

V gene TRBV24-1 combines with J gene TRBJ2-5; the match to TRBD1 covers 7 bases. The receptor's source is a male donor with early-stage non-small cell lung cancer. Source: PBMCs, taken at surgery. The CDR3 reads CATSSGGTQYF. CDR3 nucleotide sequence: TGTGCCACCAGCTCAGGGGGGACCCAGTACTTC.